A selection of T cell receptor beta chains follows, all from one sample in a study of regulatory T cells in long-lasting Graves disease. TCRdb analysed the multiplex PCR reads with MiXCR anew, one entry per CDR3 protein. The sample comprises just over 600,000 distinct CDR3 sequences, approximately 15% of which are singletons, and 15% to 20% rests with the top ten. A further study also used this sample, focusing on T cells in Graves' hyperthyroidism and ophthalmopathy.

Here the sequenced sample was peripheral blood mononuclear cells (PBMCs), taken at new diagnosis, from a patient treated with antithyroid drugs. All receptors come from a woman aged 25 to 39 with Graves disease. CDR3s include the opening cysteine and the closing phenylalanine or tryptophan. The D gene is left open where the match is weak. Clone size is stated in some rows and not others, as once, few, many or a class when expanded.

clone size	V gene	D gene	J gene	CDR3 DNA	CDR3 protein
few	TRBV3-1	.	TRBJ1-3	TGTGCCAGCAGCCAAGAAACTCTCTCTGGAAACACCATATATTTT	CASSQETLSGNTIYF
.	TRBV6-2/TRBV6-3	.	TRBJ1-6	TGTGCCAGCAGGCAGGGCAGGGTCAATTCACCCCTCCACTTT	CASRQGRVNSPLHF
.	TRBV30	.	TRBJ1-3	TGTGCCTGGAGTGAATCGAGTGTTGGAAACACCATATATTTT	CAWSESSVGNTIYF
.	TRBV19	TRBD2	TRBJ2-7	TGTGCCAGTAGGGGACTAGCGGGAGACGACGACGAGCAGTACTTC	CASRGLAGDDDEQYF
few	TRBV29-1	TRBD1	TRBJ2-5	TGCAGCGCAAGACAGGGTTACGAGACCCAGTACTTC	CSARQGYETQYF
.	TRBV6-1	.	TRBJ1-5	TGTGCCAGCCGGACTGACTATAGCAATCAGCCCCAGCATTTT	CASRTDYSNQPQHF
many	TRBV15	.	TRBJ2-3	TGTGCCACCAGCAGAGATTGGGGAGATACGCAGTATTTT	CATSRDWGDTQYF
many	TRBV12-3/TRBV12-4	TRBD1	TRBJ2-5	TGTGCCAGCAGTTCAACCACAGGGGCCCGGGAGACCCAGTACTTC	CASSSTTGARETQYF
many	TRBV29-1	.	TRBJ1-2	TGCAGCGCCGGGGGGGGTAATAAGGGCTATGGCTACACCTTC	CSAGGGNKGYGYTF
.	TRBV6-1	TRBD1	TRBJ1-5	TGTGCCAGCACGGTCGCGACAGGGGGAAATCAGCCCCAGCATTTT	CASTVATGGNQPQHF
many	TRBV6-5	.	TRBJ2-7	TGTGCCAGCAGTTACTCAAACGGGCCCGCGAGCGGGGAGCAGTACTTC	CASSYSNGPASGEQYF
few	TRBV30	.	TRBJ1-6	TGTGCCTGGAGTGTACTCAGGGCGGGATCACCCCTCCACTTT	CAWSVLRAGSPLHF
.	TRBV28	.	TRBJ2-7	TGTGCCAGCAGTTTATGGTTCCCCTACGAGCAGTACTTC	CASSLWFPYEQYF
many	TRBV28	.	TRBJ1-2	TGTGCCAGCAGCCCCGGGACACTATATGGCTACACCTTC	CASSPGTLYGYTF
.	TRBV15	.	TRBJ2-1	TGTGCCACCAGCAGAGATTTGGGGGGGGCCCTGCAGTTCTTC	CATSRDLGGALQFF
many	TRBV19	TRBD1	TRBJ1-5	TGTGCCAGTAGATCACAGGGGGGCCTCAATCAGCCCCAGCATTTT	CASRSQGGLNQPQHF
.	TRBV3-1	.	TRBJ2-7	TGTGTCAGCAGCCAGTCCCCGGGAGCGGCCGAGCAGTACTTC	CVSSQSPGAAEQYF
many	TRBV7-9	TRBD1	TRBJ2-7	TGTGCCAGCAGCCCGGGACAGGGGAACCTCTACGAGCAGTACTTC	CASSPGQGNLYEQYF
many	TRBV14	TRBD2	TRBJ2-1	TGTGCCAGCAGCCCAACACGGAGACTAGCGGCTTTCAATGAGCAGTTCTTC	CASSPTRRLAAFNEQFF
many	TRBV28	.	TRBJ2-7	TGTGCCAGCAGTTTGGGTCAGATTGCCTACGAGCAGTACTTC	CASSLGQIAYEQYF
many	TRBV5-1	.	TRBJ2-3	TGCGCCAGCAGCTTGGAAGCCTACACAGATACGCAGTATTTT	CASSLEAYTDTQYF
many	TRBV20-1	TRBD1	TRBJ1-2	TGCAGTGCTAGAGATGGTACAGGGGAAAACTATGGCTACACCTTC	CSARDGTGENYGYTF
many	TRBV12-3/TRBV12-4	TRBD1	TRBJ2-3	TGTGCCAGCAGTTACGGACAGGATCACACAGATACGCAGTATTTT	CASSYGQDHTDTQYF
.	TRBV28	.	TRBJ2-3	TGTACCAGCAGACGCCGGGGACGGGCATACACAGATACGCAGTATTTT	CTSRRRGRAYTDTQYF
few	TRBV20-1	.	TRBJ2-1	TGCAGTGCTTTAGCCGGCGGGACCTACCATGAGCAGTTCTTC	CSALAGGTYHEQFF
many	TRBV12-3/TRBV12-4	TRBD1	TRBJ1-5	TGTGCCAGCAGTTTGAGACAGGGGAGCAATCAGCCCCAGCATTTT	CASSLRQGSNQPQHF
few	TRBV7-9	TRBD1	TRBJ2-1	TGTGCCAGCAGCTGGACCGGGACAGGGGGCCCCGGACCAAGCTACAATGAGCAGTTCTTC	CASSWTGTGGPGPSYNEQFF
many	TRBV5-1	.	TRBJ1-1	TGCGCCAGCAGCCTGGAGACCCCAGGGGCAGCGTTCGCTGAAGCTTTCTTT	CASSLETPGAAFAEAFF
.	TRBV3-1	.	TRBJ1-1	TGTGCCAGCAGCCGAGCCCAGGTGGACACTGAAGCTTTCTTT	CASSRAQVDTEAFF
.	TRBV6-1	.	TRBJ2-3	TGTGCCAGCGCTCCGACTCCCACAGATACGCAGTATTTT	CASAPTPTDTQYF
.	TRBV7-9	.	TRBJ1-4	TGTGCCAGCAGCCGGGGTGATACGAAACTGTTTTTT	CASSRGDTKLFF
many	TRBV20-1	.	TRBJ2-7	TGCAGTGCCCAAACCATAAGCCCCGCGGCCCCCTACGAGCAGTACTTC	CSAQTISPAAPYEQYF
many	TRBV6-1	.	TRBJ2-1	TGTGCCAGCAGTCCGCAGGGGGGGACCTACAATGAGCAGTTCTTC	CASSPQGGTYNEQFF
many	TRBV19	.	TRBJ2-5	TGTGCCAGTAGTATAAGGCGCGGCGGACAAGAGACCCAGTACTTC	CASSIRRGGQETQYF
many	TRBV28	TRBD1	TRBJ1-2	TGTGCCAGCAGTTTAGGAGGGGGCATCTACTATGGCTACACCTTC	CASSLGGGIYYGYTF
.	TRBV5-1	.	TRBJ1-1	TGCGCCAGCAGCTTGGCCTCTGCAGGGAACACTGAAGCTTTCTTT	CASSLASAGNTEAFF